The clone carrying this T cell receptor beta chain was counted ten times or more. The antigen is unknown. The CDR3 loop spans 18 amino acids. The germline V gene has CDR1 SGHAT and CDR2 FQNNGV. The junction had 14 bases not matched to a gene; V was cut back by 3 bases and J by 1 base. The template used for profiling TCR beta VDJ and CDR3 was genomic DNA. TCRdb re-called the reads through MiXCR, storing one row per CDR3 protein. This table holds more than 100,000 distinct CDR3 sequences, around two fifths found once. This specimen comes from a study of CD8+CD57+ T cells in acquired aplastic anemia. Overall study context: On average, sorted CD4+ and CD8+ cells gave approximately 3.1 ug of DNA. Regarding the study as a whole: Patients and controls had CD8+ Simpson's diversity values that were not significantly distinct. Researchers report that about 28 CD8+ CDR3 sequences appeared in both patients and controls.

The TCR was taken from a human donor in good health, serving as a control. V is TRBV11-2 and J is TRBJ2-5; TRBD2 matches at 7 bases. The specimen sequenced was sorted CD4+, CD8+, or CD8+CD57+ T cells (not recorded which) from PBMCs. The CDR3 region has the DNA TGTGCCAGCAGCTTTCAGTCCGGAGCAGCGGGGAGCCAAGAGACCCAGTACTTC. Protein: CASSFQSGAAGSQETQYF.